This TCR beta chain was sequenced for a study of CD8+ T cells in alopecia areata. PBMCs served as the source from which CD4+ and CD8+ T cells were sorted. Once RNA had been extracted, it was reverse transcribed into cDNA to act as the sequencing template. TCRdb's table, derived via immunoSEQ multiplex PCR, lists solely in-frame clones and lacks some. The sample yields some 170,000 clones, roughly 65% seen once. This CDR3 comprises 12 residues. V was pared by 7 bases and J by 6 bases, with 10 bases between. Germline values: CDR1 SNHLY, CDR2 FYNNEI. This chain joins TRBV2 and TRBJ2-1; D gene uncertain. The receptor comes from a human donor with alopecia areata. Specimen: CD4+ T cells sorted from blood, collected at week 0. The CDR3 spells CASMERSNEQFF. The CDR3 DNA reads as TGTGCCAGCATGGAACGGAGCAATGAGCAGTTCTTC.